This T cell receptor beta chain was identified in a study of cytomegalovirus exposure and HLA in healthy donors. Both 60 Vbeta primers and 13 Jbeta primers went into the PCR. The table came from immunoSEQ multiplex PCR; TCRdb's copy has only in-frame clones and leaves some out. This table has some 170,000 clones, roughly 79% appearing once. With respect to this clone: Its antigen is not identified.

Findings and caveats of the study: Highly shared sequence variants in one cluster were likely a sequencing artifact.

CDR3 length equals 12 residues. Per the germline V gene, CDR1 is SGHVS and CDR2 is FQNEAQ. The ends were cut back, 1 base at V and 7 bases at J, with 8 bases in the middle. V gene TRBV7-8 combines with J gene TRBJ2-7, with a possible D match to TRBD1 (5 bases). This clonotype was obtained from a man in his forties or fifties in good health and CMV-seropositive. Source material: PBMCs. The CDR3 DNA reads as TGTGCCAGCAGCTTAGACAGGTTGGAGCAGTACTTC. Its translation: CASSLDRLEQYF.